This T cell receptor (beta chain) was sequenced during a study of post-analysis software for immune sequencing data. The overall study: Some patients lacked subtype; others had relapsing-remitting, secondary progressive or progressive-relapsing disease.

Comment on this clonotype: Its antigen remains unknown.

The library was made from cDNA and included unique molecular identifiers. Between roughly 1 and 10 million T cells gave rise to some 470,000 cDNA molecules. TCRdb itself ran the PCR reads through MiXCR, one entry per CDR3 protein. Here the sample spans about 570,000 distinct CDR3 sequences, less than 40% being singletons. Per germline, CDR1 SQVTM and CDR2 ANQGSEA. The junction had 3 bases not matched to a gene; V was cut back by 4 bases and J by 3 bases. This CDR3 has 12 residues. Notes on the study in general: Strong same-batch co-clustering of samples appeared with F measure clustering. Patients had higher frequencies than controls of roughly 5 TRBV segments, including TRBV5-6, TRBV5-1 and TRBV20-1. Multiple sclerosis patients had significantly lower normalized Chao1 diversity than controls.

The gene calls are TRBV29-1 and TRBJ2-7; 7 bases are a match to TRBD1. This clonotype was obtained from a girl younger than 18 with multiple sclerosis. Sequenced material: blood. CDR3 sequence: CSVGGTVYEQYF. CDR3 bases: TGCAGCGTTGGGGGGACAGTCTACGAGCAGTACTTC.